The sequence of this T cell receptor beta chain was determined in a study of immune heterogeneity within non-small cell lung tumors. Overall study context: Tumors were classified as 4 squamous cell carcinomas, some 10 non-squamous carcinomas and 1 not otherwise specified. Study-level findings and limits: Identical dominant CDR3 beta clonotypes recurred across tumor sites within a patient, alongside site-unique high-frequency clones.

Bulk tumor genomic DNA, about 600 ng per sample, was used as template. Several biopsies per primary tumor were taken during surgery, spaced as far apart as possible. Surgery that was curative in intent was performed on patients with untreated, newly diagnosed non-small cell lung cancer. This clonotype was picked up many times. The antigen is not known. This CDR3 has 15 amino acids. With 3 bases clipped from V and 0 bases from J, the junction kept 1 base outside the gene matches. TCR beta CDR3 regions came from multiplex PCR with 32 forward V and 13 reverse J primers. TCRdb reprocessed the multiplex PCR reads with MiXCR, giving one entry per CDR3 protein. There are tens of thousands of distinct CDR3 sequences in the sample; 25% to 30% occur only once, and about 4% lies in the top ten.

The sample taken for sequencing was lung tumor tissue. This receptor was taken from a man in his forties with non-small cell lung cancer. The chain uses TRBV12-3 or TRBV12-4 and TRBJ2-1; 8 bases map to TRBD1. CDR3 nucleotides: TGTGCCAGCAGTTTTGGACAGGGCTCCTACAATGAGCAGTTCTTC. Its translation is CASSFGQGSYNEQFF.